A selection of T cell receptor beta chains follows, all from one sample in a study of blood T cell repertoires in COVID-19. Measured with immunoSEQ multiplex PCR; TCRdb has only the in-frame clones, and not every one. The table shows 70,000 or so clones, with over 80% occurring only once. The material sequenced was peripheral blood. The receptors were sampled from a woman aged 45-65 years with acute or convalescent COVID-19. CDR3s include the opening cysteine and the closing phenylalanine or tryptophan. A D gene is named only where the DNA matches it firmly. Only part of the rows carry a size: once, few, many, or a class if the clone is expanded.

CASTITGGFNQPQHF | TGTGCCAGTACTATCACAGGGGGCTTTAATCAGCCCCAGCATTTT | TRBV19 | - | TRBJ1-5 | TRBD1
CASSVGLAGTGELFF | TGTGCCAGCAGCGTGGGACTAGCGGGAACCGGGGAGCTGTTTTTT | TRBV14 | - | TRBJ2-2 | TRBD2
CASSQDLRSPLHF | TGCGCCAGCAGCCAAGATCTGCGGTCACCCCTCCACTTT | TRBV4-3 | - | TRBJ1-6 | -
CASSLAGQPQHF | TGCGCCAGCAGCTTGGCCGGGCAGCCCCAGCATTTT | TRBV5-1 | once | TRBJ1-5 | -
CALTSGSNQPQHF | TGTGCCCTCACGTCCGGGAGCAATCAGCCCCAGCATTTT | TRBV30 | once | TRBJ1-5 | -
CASSIQGVGAYGYTF | TGCGCCAGCAGCATACAGGGGGTTGGGGCTTATGGCTACACCTTC | TRBV5-1 | - | TRBJ1-2 | TRBD1
CASRDTGGPSYEQYF | TGTGCCAGTAGGGATACGGGAGGGCCGTCCTACGAGCAGTACTTC | TRBV19 | - | TRBJ2-7 | TRBD2
CASSPRTSGQFSYEQYF | TGTGCCAGCAGCCCTAGGACTAGCGGGCAGTTTTCCTACGAGCAGTACTTC | TRBV5-4 | - | TRBJ2-7 | TRBD2
CASSLGLAGGTEAFF | TGTGCCAGCTCACTGGGCCTGGCGGGGGGCACTGAAGCTTTCTTT | TRBV18 | - | TRBJ1-1 | -
CSVESGGGPPTQYF | TGCAGCGTTGAGAGCGGCGGGGGTCCGCCTACGCAGTATTTT | TRBV29-1 | - | TRBJ2-3 | TRBD2
CASSVEAGPNTGELFF | TGTGCCAGCAGCGTAGAGGCGGGACCGAACACCGGGGAGCTGTTTTTT | TRBV9 | - | TRBJ2-2 | -
CASSLASGRVADTQYF | TGTGCCAGCAGCTTAGCTTCGGGCAGGGTGGCAGATACGCAGTATTTT | TRBV7-2 | - | TRBJ2-3 | -
CASSEVNNSPLHF | TGTGCCAGCAGTGAAGTTAATAATTCACCCCTCCACTTT | TRBV6-1 | - | TRBJ1-6 | -
CASSLEGAYNEQFF | TGTGCCAGCAGCTTAGAAGGGGCCTACAATGAGCAGTTCTTC | TRBV5-6 | - | TRBJ2-1 | -
CASSLGGLAGGLNEQFF | TGTGCCAGCAGCTTGGGCGGACTAGCGGGAGGGTTGAATGAGCAGTTCTTC | TRBV5-4 | - | TRBJ2-1 | TRBD2
CASSPSSSGGITDTQYF | TGTGCCAGCAGCCCCTCGTCCAGCGGGGGGATTACAGATACGCAGTATTTT | TRBV9 | - | TRBJ2-3 | TRBD2
CASSFQGTTEAFF | TGCGCCAGCAGCTTTCAGGGGACCACTGAAGCTTTCTTT | TRBV5-1 | - | TRBJ1-1 | -
CASSHQVTSPEAFF | TGCGCCAGCAGCCACCAGGTTACGAGTCCTGAAGCTTTCTTT | TRBV5-1 | - | TRBJ1-1 | -
CATRDRGSAPQHF | TGTGCCACCCGGGACAGGGGTAGTGCGCCCCAGCATTTT | TRBV19 | - | TRBJ1-5 | TRBD1
CASKQDWNNEQFF | TGTGCCAGCAAGCAGGACTGGAACAATGAGCAGTTCTTC | TRBV2 | - | TRBJ2-1 | -
CASSLTGYQPQHF | TGTGCCAGCAGCTTGACGGGTTATCAGCCCCAGCATTTT | TRBV5-5 | - | TRBJ1-5 | -
CATSDGGLAGGEQFF | TGTGCCACCAGTGATGGGGGACTAGCGGGGGGTGAGCAGTTCTTC | TRBV24-1 | - | TRBJ2-1 | TRBD2
CASSIVSAGGRWNEQFF | TGTGCCAGTAGTATAGTGTCAGCGGGGGGACGGTGGAATGAGCAGTTCTTC | TRBV19 | - | TRBJ2-1 | TRBD2
CASSIGQGVSGYTF | TGTGCCAGTAGTATCGGACAGGGTGTGTCGGGCTACACCTTC | TRBV19 | - | TRBJ1-2 | TRBD1
CASSQGRLAGGEGYNEQFF | TGTGCCAGCAGCCAAGGGCGGCTAGCGGGAGGGGAAGGCTACAATGAGCAGTTCTTC | TRBV3-1/TRBV3-2 | - | TRBJ2-1 | TRBD2
CASSLVAGGRDEQFF | TGTGCCAGCAGCTTAGTAGCGGGGGGGCGGGATGAGCAGTTCTTC | TRBV7-2 | - | TRBJ2-1 | TRBD2
CASSLVGQGAYGYTF | TGTGCCAGCAGCTTAGTAGGACAGGGGGCTTATGGCTACACCTTC | TRBV7-9 | - | TRBJ1-2 | TRBD1
CASSPQTSGSTDTQYF | TGTGCCAGCAGCCCCCAGACTAGCGGGAGCACAGATACGCAGTATTTT | TRBV28 | - | TRBJ2-3 | TRBD2
CASSLQGGNTEAFF | TGTGCCAGCAGTTTACAGGGTGGGAACACTGAAGCTTTCTTT | TRBV28 | - | TRBJ1-1 | -
CASSQLALAGDTGELFF | TGCGCCAGCAGCCAATTGGCACTAGCGGGGGACACCGGGGAGCTGTTTTTT | TRBV4-3 | once | TRBJ2-2 | TRBD2
CASSPRLAGGNEQFF | TGTGCCAGCAGTCCCAGACTAGCGGGGGGAAATGAGCAGTTCTTC | TRBV2 | once | TRBJ2-1 | TRBD2
CASSSGQPNEKLFF | TGTGCCAGCAGCTCTGGACAGCCTAATGAAAAACTGTTTTTT | TRBV9 | - | TRBJ1-4 | -
CASSSGITDTQYF | TGTGCCAGCAGCTCGGGTATCACAGATACGCAGTATTTT | TRBV11-3 | - | TRBJ2-3 | -
CASSPQGARMGTGELFF | TGTGCCAGCTCACCACAGGGGGCGCGGATGGGGACCGGGGAGCTGTTTTTT | TRBV18 | - | TRBJ2-2 | TRBD1
CSATNRIEQYF | TGCAGTGCAACGAACAGGATTGAGCAGTACTTC | TRBV20-1 | - | TRBJ2-7 | -
CASSQDFGAIQGTDTQYF | TGTGCCAGCAGCCAAGATTTCGGAGCCATCCAGGGGACAGATACGCAGTATTTT | TRBV4-2 | - | TRBJ2-3 | -
CASSQEWGLRSLNNEQFF | TGCGCCAGCAGCCAAGAGTGGGGCCTCAGGTCACTAAACAATGAGCAGTTCTTC | TRBV4-1 | - | TRBJ2-1 | -
CASTRGRVDQPQHF | TGTGCCAGCACCCGAGGGAGGGTCGATCAGCCCCAGCATTTT | TRBV28 | - | TRBJ1-5 | -
CASSEQGTSYEQYF | TGCGCCAGCAGCGAACAGGGGACTTCCTACGAGCAGTACTTC | TRBV5-1 | - | TRBJ2-7 | -
CASQPFSQGGSGEQYF | TGTGCCAGCCAGCCTTTTAGTCAGGGGGGATCCGGCGAGCAGTACTTC | TRBV27 | - | TRBJ2-7 | -